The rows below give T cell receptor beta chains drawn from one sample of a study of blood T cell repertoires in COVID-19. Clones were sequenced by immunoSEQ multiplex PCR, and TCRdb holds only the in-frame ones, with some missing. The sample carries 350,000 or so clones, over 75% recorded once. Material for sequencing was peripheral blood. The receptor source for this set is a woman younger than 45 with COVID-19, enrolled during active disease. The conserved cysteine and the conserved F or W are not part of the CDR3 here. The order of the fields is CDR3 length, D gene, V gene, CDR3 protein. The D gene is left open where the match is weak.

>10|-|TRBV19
ASSLAYNEQF
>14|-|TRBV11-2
ASSLGSDGLGETQY
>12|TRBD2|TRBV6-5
ASSPPGGSYEQY
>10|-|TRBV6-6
ASSPHTGEQF
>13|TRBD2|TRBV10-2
ASYPYGEGQETQY
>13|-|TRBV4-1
ASSQVLLSSYEQY
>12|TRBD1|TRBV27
ASSWDRNTGELF
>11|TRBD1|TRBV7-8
ASSRDRAGGYT
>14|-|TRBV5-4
ASSRGGGAGNQPQH
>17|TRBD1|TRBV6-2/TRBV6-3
ASSYRDRGSLSGANVLT
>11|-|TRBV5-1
ASSLETAYEQY
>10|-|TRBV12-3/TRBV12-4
ASRTANTEAF
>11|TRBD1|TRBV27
ASSGQPTYEQY
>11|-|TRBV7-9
ASSPAGSYEQY